The TCR beta chain described here comes from a study of blood T cell repertoires in COVID-19. The data were produced by immunoSEQ multiplex PCR, yet TCRdb's version contains in-frame clones alone and is incomplete. Among more than 200,000 clones, roughly 87% were seen once, and the ten largest hold roughly 3%. CDR3 size: 15 residues. Germline CDR1 and CDR2: LGHNA and YSLEER. V lost 0 bases to trimming and J lost 5 bases, with 13 bases between them. The sequence came from a man aged 18 to 30 with active or convalescent COVID-19. This chain connects TRBV4-3 to TRBJ2-5, with D possibly matching TRBD2 (5 bases). The sequenced sample consisted of peripheral blood. The CDR3 region is CASSQEGQRGETQYF. CDR3 coding DNA: TGCGCCAGCAGCCAAGAAGGGCAGAGAGGGGAGACCCAGTACTTC.